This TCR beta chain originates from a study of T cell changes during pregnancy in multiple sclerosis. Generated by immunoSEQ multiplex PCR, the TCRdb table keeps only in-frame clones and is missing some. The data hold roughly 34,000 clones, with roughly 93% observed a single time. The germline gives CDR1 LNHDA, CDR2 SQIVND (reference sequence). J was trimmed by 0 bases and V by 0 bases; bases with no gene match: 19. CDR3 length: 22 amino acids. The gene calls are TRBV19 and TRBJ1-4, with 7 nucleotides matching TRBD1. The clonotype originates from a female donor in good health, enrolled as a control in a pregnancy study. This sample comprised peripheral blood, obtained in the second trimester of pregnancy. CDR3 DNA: TGTGCCAGTAGTATAGATCTGAGACGGAGACAGGGAATCAGGACAACTAATGAAAAACTGTTTTTT. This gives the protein CASSIDLRRRQGIRTTNEKLFF. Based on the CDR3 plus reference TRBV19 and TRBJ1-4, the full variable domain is DGGITQSPKYLFRKEGQNVTLSCEQNLNHDAMYWYRQDPGQGLRLIYYSQIVNDFQKGDIAEGYSVSREKKESFPLTVTSAQKNPTAFYLCASSIDLRRRQGIRTTNEKLFFGSGTQLSVL.